Listed below are T cell receptor beta chains from one sample, sequenced in a study of STAT5B mutations in CD4+ large granular lymphocyte leukemia. Some clones are missing from TCRdb's copy, which holds only in-frame ones; the method was immunoSEQ multiplex PCR. This table has 45,000 to 55,000 clones, roughly two thirds appearing once. Sequencing input: CD4+ T cells from blood buffy coats. The receptor set was obtained from a human donor in good health. CDR3s leave out the opening cysteine and the closing phenylalanine or tryptophan. Each record gives: V gene, J gene, CDR3 length, CDR3 protein.

v_call: TRBV6-1
j_call: TRBJ2-2
cdr3_length: 14
cdr3_aa: ASSVSLLPEAGELF

v_call: TRBV7-9
j_call: TRBJ2-3
cdr3_length: 13
cdr3_aa: ASSSRLEAIDTQY

v_call: TRBV9
j_call: TRBJ2-6
cdr3_length: 16
cdr3_aa: ASSVGGQAYSGANVLT

v_call: TRBV7-8
j_call: TRBJ2-5
cdr3_length: 10
cdr3_aa: ASSGRGETQY

v_call: TRBV28
j_call: TRBJ1-2
cdr3_length: 11
cdr3_aa: ASSSDSNYGYT

v_call: TRBV5-1
j_call: TRBJ1-6
cdr3_length: 12
cdr3_aa: ASSDGQTNSPLH

v_call: TRBV14
j_call: TRBJ1-6
cdr3_length: 15
cdr3_aa: ASSQEWTGFGNSPLH

v_call: TRBV27
j_call: TRBJ2-3
cdr3_length: 10
cdr3_aa: ATSSPGDTQY

v_call: TRBV19
j_call: TRBJ1-1
cdr3_length: 9
cdr3_aa: ASSGTVKAF

v_call: TRBV7-8
j_call: TRBJ2-7
cdr3_length: 11
cdr3_aa: ASSLPGPYEQY

v_call: TRBV30
j_call: TRBJ1-2
cdr3_length: 13
cdr3_aa: AWSGTGGRGYGYT

v_call: TRBV7-8
j_call: TRBJ2-7
cdr3_length: 13
cdr3_aa: ASSRDRGRGYEQY

v_call: TRBV30
j_call: TRBJ1-2
cdr3_length: 13
cdr3_aa: AWNGLGGNHYGYT

v_call: TRBV2
j_call: TRBJ1-5
cdr3_length: 11
cdr3_aa: ASRGQAGEPQH

v_call: TRBV7-2
j_call: TRBJ2-2
cdr3_length: 14
cdr3_aa: ASRPSGGQNTGELF

v_call: TRBV5-1
j_call: TRBJ1-6
cdr3_length: 12
cdr3_aa: ASRRSRENSPLH

v_call: TRBV13
j_call: TRBJ2-2
cdr3_length: 14
cdr3_aa: ASSTTAGDVTGELF

v_call: TRBV15
j_call: TRBJ1-6
cdr3_length: 11
cdr3_aa: ATRGQGNSPLH

v_call: TRBV27
j_call: TRBJ2-2
cdr3_length: 12
cdr3_aa: ASSPGHYTGELF

v_call: TRBV2
j_call: TRBJ2-3
cdr3_length: 13
cdr3_aa: ASSPTSGSFGTQY

v_call: TRBV4-1
j_call: TRBJ1-4
cdr3_length: 12
cdr3_aa: ASSQEQMGEKLF

v_call: TRBV6-5
j_call: TRBJ1-4
cdr3_length: 13
cdr3_aa: ASSPGQGAFEKLF

v_call: TRBV9
j_call: TRBJ1-6
cdr3_length: 13
cdr3_aa: ASSVGPIDNSPLH

v_call: TRBV18
j_call: TRBJ1-1
cdr3_length: 15
cdr3_aa: ASSPRQGGIDNTEAF

v_call: TRBV18
j_call: TRBJ2-3
cdr3_length: 10
cdr3_aa: ASSPLEGTQY

v_call: TRBV5-4
j_call: TRBJ1-2
cdr3_length: 12
cdr3_aa: ASSLRQQEYGYT

v_call: TRBV7-9
j_call: TRBJ2-2
cdr3_length: 11
cdr3_aa: ASRGVNTGELF

v_call: TRBV7-2
j_call: TRBJ1-4
cdr3_length: 13
cdr3_aa: ASSLEGGGNEKLF

v_call: TRBV6-6
j_call: TRBJ1-4
cdr3_length: 10
cdr3_aa: ASTGEDEKLF

v_call: TRBV19
j_call: TRBJ2-2
cdr3_length: 11
cdr3_aa: ASTGRNTGELF

v_call: TRBV7-2
j_call: TRBJ2-5
cdr3_length: 12
cdr3_aa: ASSFWGLSETQY

v_call: TRBV4-2
j_call: TRBJ2-2
cdr3_length: 12
cdr3_aa: ASSQDREGGELF

v_call: TRBV5-5
j_call: TRBJ1-6
cdr3_length: 14
cdr3_aa: ASSPLGGTYNSPLH

v_call: TRBV9
j_call: TRBJ1-2
cdr3_length: 13
cdr3_aa: ASSPFGQGGYGYT

v_call: TRBV4-1
j_call: TRBJ2-5
cdr3_length: 16
cdr3_aa: ASSHTLLRGAKAETQY

v_call: TRBV5-8
j_call: TRBJ2-3
cdr3_length: 15
cdr3_aa: ASSLAWRAGFADTQY

v_call: TRBV7-9
j_call: TRBJ2-7
cdr3_length: 13
cdr3_aa: ASSPGGGLSYEQY

v_call: TRBV18
j_call: TRBJ2-4
cdr3_length: 12
cdr3_aa: ASSPGDGQNIQY